The present T cell receptor beta chain was sequenced within a study of read filtering for tumor transcriptome and immune sequencing. Study in general: After DNase treatment, RNA was made into whole-transcriptome libraries.

Germline lookup yields CDR1 SGHTA and CDR2 FQGTGA. The CDR3 runs to 13 residues. This clonotype was counted a single time. Its antigen remains unidentified. This likely stems from a read error, as it lies one base from a far larger clone. Study-wide findings and caveats: About 77% of IR-seq clonotypes had a single read, yet these held about 3.6% of reads.

From roughly 390 ng of RNA, a library with molecular barcoded alpha/delta and beta/gamma adaptors was made. One entry per CDR3 protein, called by TCRdb with MiXCR from the reads. The data contain tens of thousands of distinct CDR3 sequences, roughly 20% of them singletons. The sequenced sample consisted of a population of CD138-negative cells sorted from bone marrow. The receptor comes from a donor over 35 with multiple myeloma. The V call is TRBV7-3, the J call TRBJ2-1; 8 nucleotides line up with TRBD2. CDR3 sequence reads: CASSGTRYNGQFF. The CDR3 nucleotides are TGTGCCAGCAGCGGGACTAGATATAATGGGCAGTTCTTC.